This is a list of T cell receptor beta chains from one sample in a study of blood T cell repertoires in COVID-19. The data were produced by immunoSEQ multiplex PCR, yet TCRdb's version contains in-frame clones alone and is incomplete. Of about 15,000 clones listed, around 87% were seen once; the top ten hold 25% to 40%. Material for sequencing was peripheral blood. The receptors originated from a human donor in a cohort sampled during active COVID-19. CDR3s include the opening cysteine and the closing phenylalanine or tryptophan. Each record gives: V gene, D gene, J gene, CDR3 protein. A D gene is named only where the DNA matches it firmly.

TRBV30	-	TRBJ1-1	CAWSVYRNTEAFF
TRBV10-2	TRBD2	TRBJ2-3	CASSEAAGGYTDTQYF
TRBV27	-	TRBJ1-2	CASSLGGADYGYTF
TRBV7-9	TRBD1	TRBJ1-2	CASSLGTGTGGANGYTF
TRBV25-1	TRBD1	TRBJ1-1	CASSEMYSDRGWSEAFF
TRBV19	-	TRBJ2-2	CATSLNGGTGELFF
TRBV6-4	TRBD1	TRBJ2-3	CASTPGTGGEQYF
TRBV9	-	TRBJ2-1	CAHRELDLNEQFF
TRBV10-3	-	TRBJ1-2	CAISESRESSLPYGYTF
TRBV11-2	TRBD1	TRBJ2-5	CASSLGQNEETQYF
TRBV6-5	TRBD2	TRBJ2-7	CASGPWEGVSYEQYF
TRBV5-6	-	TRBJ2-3	CASSSTSPLPFTDTQYF
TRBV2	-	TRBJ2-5	CASRPPDSQETQYF
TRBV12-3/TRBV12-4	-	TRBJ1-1	CASSYYENTEAFF
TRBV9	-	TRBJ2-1	CASSPRDFPYNEQFF
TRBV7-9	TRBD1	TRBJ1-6	CASSESGGSNNSPLHF
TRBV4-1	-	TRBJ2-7	CASSPITGNEQYF
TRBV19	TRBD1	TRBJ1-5	CASSPNADRGYQPQHF
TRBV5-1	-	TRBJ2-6	CASRRDTRSGANVLTF
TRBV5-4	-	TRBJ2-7	CASRLEGAREQYF
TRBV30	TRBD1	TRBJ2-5	CAWDRGNGETQYF
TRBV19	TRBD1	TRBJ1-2	CASIPPRIGTGIFYGYTF
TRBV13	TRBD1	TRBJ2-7	CASSVTGERYEQYF
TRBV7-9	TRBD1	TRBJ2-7	CASSPRQGGFHEQYF
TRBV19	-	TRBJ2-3	CASSIGGVADTQYF
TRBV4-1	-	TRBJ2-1	CASSQDGGRNEQFF
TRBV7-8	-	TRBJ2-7	CASSLVEGYLGDEQYF
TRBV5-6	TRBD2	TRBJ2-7	CASSFLAETYEQYF
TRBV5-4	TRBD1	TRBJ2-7	CASSSRQGTGEQYF
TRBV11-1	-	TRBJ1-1	CASSLAGQVRTEAFF
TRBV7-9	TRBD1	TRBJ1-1	CASSPGQGLPGGTEAFF
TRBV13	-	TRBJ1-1	CASSLELADATEAFF
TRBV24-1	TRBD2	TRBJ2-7	CATSAGVGDEQYF
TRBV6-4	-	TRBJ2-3	CASSVGLFTDTQYF
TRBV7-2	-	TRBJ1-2	CASSFGGTDYFNYGYTF
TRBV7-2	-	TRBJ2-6	CASNPIDTYSGANVLTF
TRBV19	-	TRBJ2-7	CASSISQESYEQYF
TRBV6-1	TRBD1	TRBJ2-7	CASSELPGDRRSYEQYF
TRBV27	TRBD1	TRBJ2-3	CASSIGQGGDTQYF
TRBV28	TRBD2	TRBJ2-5	CASQRVGEGRETQYF
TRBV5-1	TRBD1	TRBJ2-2	CASSRDSGTGELFF
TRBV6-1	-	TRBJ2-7	CASSEAQDEQYF
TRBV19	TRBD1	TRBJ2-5	CASSPGTGAYQETQYF